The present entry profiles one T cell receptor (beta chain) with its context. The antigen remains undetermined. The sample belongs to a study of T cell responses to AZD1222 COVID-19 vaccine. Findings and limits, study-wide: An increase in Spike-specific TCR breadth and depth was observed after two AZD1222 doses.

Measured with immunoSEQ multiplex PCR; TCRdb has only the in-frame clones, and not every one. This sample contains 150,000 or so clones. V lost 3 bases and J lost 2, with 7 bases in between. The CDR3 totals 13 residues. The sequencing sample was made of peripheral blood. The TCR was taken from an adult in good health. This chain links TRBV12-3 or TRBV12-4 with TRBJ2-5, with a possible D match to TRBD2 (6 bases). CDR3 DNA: TGTGCCAGCAGTTTTGCGGGGCAAGAGACCCAGTACTTC. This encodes CASSFAGQETQYF.